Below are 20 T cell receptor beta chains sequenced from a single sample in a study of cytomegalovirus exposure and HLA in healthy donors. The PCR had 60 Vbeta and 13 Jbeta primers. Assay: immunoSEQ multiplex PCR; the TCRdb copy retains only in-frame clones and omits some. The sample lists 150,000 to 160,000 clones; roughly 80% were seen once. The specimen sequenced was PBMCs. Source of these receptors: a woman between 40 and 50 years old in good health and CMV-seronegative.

CDR3 protein: CASSVVFNYGYTF. CDR3 in DNA: TGTGCCAGCAGCGTAGTTTTTAACTATGGCTACACCTTC. This rearrangement joins TRBV21-1 to TRBJ1-2. TRBV21-1 is a pseudogene locus. This CDR3 has 13 residues.

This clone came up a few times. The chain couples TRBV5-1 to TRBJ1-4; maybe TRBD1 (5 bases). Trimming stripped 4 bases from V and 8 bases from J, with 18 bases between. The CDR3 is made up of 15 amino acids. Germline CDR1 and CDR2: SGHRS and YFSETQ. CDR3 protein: CASSRDPRGGEKLFF. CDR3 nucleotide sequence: TGCGCCAGCAGCAGGGATCCAAGGGGAGGGGAAAAACTGTTTTTT.

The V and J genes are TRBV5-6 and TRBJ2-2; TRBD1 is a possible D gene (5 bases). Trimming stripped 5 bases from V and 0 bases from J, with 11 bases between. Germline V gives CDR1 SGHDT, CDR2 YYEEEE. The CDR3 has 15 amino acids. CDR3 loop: CASRPTASNTGELFF. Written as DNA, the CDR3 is TGTGCCAGCAGGCCGACAGCTTCGAACACCGGGGAGCTGTTTTTT.

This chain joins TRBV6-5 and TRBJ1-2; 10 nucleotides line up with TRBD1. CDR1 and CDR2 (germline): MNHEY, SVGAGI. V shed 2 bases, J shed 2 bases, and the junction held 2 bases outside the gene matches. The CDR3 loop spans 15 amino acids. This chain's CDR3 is CASSYAGQGNYGYTF. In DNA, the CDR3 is TGTGCCAGCAGTTACGCGGGACAGGGGAACTATGGCTACACCTTC.

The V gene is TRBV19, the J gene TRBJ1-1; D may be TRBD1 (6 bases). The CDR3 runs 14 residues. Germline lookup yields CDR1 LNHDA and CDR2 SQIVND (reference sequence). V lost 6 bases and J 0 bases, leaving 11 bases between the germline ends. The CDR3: CASRLTGMNTEAFF. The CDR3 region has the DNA TGTGCCAGTAGGCTCACAGGGATGAACACTGAAGCTTTCTTT.

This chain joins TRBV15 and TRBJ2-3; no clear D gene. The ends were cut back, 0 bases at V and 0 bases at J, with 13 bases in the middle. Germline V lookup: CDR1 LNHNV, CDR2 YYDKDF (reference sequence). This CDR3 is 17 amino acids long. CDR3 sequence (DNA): TGTGCCACCAGCAGAGACCCTCGGCGGTCTAGCACAGATACGCAGTATTTT. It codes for CATSRDPRRSSTDTQYF.

CDR3 loop: CASSERRGFGGSPLHF. In DNA form, the CDR3 reads TGTGCCAGCAGCGAGAGAAGGGGTTTCGGGGGATCACCCCTCCACTTT. The rearrangement links TRBV9 to TRBJ1-6, with D tentatively TRBD1 (5 bases). The CDR3 is 16 amino acids. Germline-derived CDR1 and CDR2 are SGDLS and YYNGEE. V was trimmed by 3 bases and J by 10 bases, leaving 20 bases between them.

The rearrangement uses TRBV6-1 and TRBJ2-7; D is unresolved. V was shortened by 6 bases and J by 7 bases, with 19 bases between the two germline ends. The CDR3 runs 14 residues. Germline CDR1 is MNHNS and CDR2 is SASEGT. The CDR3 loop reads CASSQDGDSREQYF. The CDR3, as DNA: TGTGCCAGCAGCCAAGACGGAGATTCGAGGGAGCAGTACTTC.

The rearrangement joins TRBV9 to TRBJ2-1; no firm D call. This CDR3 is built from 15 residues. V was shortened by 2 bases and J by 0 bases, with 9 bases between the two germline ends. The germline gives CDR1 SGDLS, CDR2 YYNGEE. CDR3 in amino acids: CASSVLPSSYNEQFF. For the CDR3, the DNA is TGTGCCAGCAGCGTTCTCCCGAGCTCCTACAATGAGCAGTTCTTC. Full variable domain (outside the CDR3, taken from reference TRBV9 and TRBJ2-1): DSGVTQTPKHLITATGQRVTLRCSPRSGDLSVYWYQQSLDQGLQFLIQYYNGEERAKGNILERFSAQQFPDLHSELNLSSLELGDSALYFCASSVLPSSYNEQFFGPGTRLTVL.

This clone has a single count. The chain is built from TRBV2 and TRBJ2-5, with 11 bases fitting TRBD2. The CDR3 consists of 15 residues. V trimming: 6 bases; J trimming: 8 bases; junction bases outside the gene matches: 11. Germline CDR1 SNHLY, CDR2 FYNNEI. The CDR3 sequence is CASRGTSGGLSTQYF. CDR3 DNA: TGTGCCAGCAGGGGGACTAGCGGTGGCTTAAGCACCCAGTACTTC.

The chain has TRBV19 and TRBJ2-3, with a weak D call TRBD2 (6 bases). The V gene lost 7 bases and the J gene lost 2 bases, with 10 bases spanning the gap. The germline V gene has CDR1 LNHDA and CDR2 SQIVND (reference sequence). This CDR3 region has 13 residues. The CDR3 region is CASKGTFTDTQYF. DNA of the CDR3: TGTGCCAGTAAAGGGACTTTCACAGATACGCAGTATTTT.

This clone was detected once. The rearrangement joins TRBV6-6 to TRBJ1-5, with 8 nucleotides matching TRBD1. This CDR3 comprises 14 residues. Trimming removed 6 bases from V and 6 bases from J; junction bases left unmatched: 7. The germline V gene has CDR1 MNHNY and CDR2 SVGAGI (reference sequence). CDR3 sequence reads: CASSPSQGVQPQHF. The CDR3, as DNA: TGTGCCAGCAGCCCGTCACAGGGGGTTCAGCCCCAGCATTTT.

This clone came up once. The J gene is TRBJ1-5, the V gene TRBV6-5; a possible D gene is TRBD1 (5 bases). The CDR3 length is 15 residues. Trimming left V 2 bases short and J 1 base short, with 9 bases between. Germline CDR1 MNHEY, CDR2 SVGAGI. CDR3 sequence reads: CASSYSGGSNQPQHF. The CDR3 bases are TGTGCCAGCAGTTACAGCGGGGGGAGCAATCAGCCCCAGCATTTT.

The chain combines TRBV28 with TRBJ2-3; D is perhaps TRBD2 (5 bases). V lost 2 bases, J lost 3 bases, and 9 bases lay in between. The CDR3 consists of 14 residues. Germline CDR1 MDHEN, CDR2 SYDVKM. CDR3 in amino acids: CASSLGERTDTQYF. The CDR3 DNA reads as TGTGCCAGCAGTTTAGGGGAGAGAACAGATACGCAGTATTTT.

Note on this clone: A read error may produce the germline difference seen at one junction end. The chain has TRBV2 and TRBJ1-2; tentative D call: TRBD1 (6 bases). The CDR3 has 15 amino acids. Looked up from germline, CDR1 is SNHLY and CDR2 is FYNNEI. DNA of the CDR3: TGTGCCAGCAGGGAAGGGGGGGTACCTAACTATGGCTACACCTTC. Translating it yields CASREGGVPNYGYTF. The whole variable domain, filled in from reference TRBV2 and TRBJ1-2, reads EPEVTQTPSHQVTQMGQEVILRCVPISNHLYFYWYRQILGQKVEFLVSFYNNEISEKSEIFDDQFSVERPDGSNFTLKIRSTKLEDSAMYFCASREGGVPNYGYTFGSGTRLTVV.

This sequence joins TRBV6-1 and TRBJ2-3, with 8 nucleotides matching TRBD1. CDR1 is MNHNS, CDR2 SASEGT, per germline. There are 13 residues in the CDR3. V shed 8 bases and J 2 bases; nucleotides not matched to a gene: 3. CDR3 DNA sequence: TGTGCCAGCGAGGACAGGGTCACAGATACGCAGTATTTT. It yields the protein CASEDRVTDTQYF.

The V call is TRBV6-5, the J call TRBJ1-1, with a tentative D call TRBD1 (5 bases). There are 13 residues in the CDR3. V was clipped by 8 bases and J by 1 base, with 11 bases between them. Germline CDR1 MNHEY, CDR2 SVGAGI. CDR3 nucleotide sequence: TGTGCCAGCGCCTTCCAGGGGAACACTGAAGCTTTCTTT. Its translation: CASAFQGNTEAFF.

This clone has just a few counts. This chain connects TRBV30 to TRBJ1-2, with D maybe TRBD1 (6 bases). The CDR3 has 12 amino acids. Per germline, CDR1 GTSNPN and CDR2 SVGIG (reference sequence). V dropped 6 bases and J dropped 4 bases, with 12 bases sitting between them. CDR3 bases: TGTGCCTGCCAAACAGGGCCCTATGGCTACACCTTC. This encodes CACQTGPYGYTF.

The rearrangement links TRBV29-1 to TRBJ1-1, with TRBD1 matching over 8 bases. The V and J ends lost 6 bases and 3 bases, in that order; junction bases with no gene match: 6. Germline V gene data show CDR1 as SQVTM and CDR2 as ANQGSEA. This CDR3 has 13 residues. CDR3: CSVSGQAHTEAFF. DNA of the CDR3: TGCAGCGTCTCGGGACAGGCCCACACTGAAGCTTTCTTT.

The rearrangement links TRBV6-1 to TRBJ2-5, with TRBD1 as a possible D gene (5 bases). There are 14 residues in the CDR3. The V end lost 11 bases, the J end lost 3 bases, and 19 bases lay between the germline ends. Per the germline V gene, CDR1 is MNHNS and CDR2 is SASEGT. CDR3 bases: TGTGCCGGCCTTGGAAGGGCGGACAAAGAGACCCAGTACTTC. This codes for CAGLGRADKETQYF.